Given below is one T cell receptor beta chain in context. This entry comes from a study of blood T cell repertoires in COVID-19. Germline V gene lookup returns CDR1 MNHNS and CDR2 SASEGT. CDR3 length: 14 amino acids. The V end lost 1 base, the J end lost 0 bases, and 4 bases lay between the germline ends. Generated by immunoSEQ multiplex PCR, the TCRdb table keeps only in-frame clones and is missing some. The sample records 260,000 or so clones, about nine tenths being singletons. The sequence was collected from a woman in her 30s with acute COVID-19. Sequenced: PBMCs or T cells enriched from blood (not recorded which). The rearrangement links TRBV6-1 to TRBJ2-1; no firm D call. CDR3 protein: CASSEGSSYNEQFF. The CDR3 DNA reads as TGTGCCAGCAGTGAAGGGAGCTCCTACAATGAGCAGTTCTTC.